This paragraph covers one TCR beta chain sequence. V was pared by 5 bases and J by 2 bases, with 9 bases of the junction left unmatched. The CDR3 length is 16 residues. Germline V CDR1 and CDR2: LNHDA, SQIVND (reference sequence). The sample comes from a study of PD-L1 blockade in urothelial cancer. Only in-frame clones appear in the TCRdb table, and some are missing; sequencing was by immunoSEQ multiplex PCR. The sample lists about 49,000 clones; around 74% were seen once. The time point: pretreatment peripheral blood. The sample consisted of PBMCs, taken around atezolizumab (anti-PD-L1) treatment. This TCR came from a man between 65 and 85 years old with urothelial cancer. V usage is TRBV19 and J usage is TRBJ2-1; 7 bases fit TRBD2. This chain's CDR3 is CASSPQGLGAYNEQFF. The CDR3 DNA reads TGTGCCAGTAGTCCCCAAGGACTAGGGGCCTACAATGAGCAGTTCTTC.